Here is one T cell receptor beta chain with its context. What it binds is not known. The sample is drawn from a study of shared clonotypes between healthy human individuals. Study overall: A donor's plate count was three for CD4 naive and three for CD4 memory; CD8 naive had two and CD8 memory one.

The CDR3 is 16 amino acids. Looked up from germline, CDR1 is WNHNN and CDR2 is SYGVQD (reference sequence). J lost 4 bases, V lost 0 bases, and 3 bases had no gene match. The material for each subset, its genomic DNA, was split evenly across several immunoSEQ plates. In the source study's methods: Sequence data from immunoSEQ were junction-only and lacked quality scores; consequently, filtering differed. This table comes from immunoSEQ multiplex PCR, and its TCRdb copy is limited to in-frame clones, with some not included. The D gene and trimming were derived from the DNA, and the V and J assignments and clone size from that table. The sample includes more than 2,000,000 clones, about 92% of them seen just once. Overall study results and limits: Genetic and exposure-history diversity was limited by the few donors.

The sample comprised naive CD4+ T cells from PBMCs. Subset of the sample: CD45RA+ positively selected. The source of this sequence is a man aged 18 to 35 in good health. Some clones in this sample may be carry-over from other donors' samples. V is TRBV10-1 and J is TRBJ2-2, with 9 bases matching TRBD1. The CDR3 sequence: CASSESGTGFTGELFF. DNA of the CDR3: TGCGCCAGCAGTGAGTCGGGGACAGGGTTCACCGGGGAGCTGTTTTTT.